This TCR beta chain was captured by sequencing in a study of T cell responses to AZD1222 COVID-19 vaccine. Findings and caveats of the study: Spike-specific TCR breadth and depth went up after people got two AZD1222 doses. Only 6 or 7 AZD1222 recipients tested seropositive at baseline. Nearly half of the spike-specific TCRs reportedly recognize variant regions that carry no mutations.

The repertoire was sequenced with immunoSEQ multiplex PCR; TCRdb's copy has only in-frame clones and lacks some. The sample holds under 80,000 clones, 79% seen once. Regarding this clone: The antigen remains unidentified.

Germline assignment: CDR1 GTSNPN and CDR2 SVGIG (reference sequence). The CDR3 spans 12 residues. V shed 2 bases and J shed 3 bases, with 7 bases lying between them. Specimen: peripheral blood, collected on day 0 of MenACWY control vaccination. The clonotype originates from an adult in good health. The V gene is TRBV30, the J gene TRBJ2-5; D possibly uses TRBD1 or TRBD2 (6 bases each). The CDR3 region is CAWSRGEETQYF. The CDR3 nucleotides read TGTGCCTGGAGTAGGGGGGAAGAGACCCAGTACTTC.